This T cell receptor beta chain was recorded in a study of T cell changes during pregnancy in multiple sclerosis. Germline values: CDR1 MGHRA, CDR2 YSYEKL. The CDR3 spans 16 residues. V shed 3 bases, J shed 3 bases, and the junction held 3 bases outside the gene matches. The repertoire was sequenced with immunoSEQ multiplex PCR; TCRdb's copy has only in-frame clones and lacks some. The data show tens of thousands of clones, around 90% seen once. The source material was peripheral blood, sampled in the second trimester of pregnancy. This TCR was sampled from a female donor with multiple sclerosis, enrolled in a pregnancy study. This chain joins TRBV4-1 and TRBJ2-1, with 12 bases fitting TRBD2. The CDR3 DNA follows: TGCGCCAGCAGCCACCCTAGCGGGAGGGGCTACAATGAGCAGTTCTTC. It codes for CASSHPSGRGYNEQFF.